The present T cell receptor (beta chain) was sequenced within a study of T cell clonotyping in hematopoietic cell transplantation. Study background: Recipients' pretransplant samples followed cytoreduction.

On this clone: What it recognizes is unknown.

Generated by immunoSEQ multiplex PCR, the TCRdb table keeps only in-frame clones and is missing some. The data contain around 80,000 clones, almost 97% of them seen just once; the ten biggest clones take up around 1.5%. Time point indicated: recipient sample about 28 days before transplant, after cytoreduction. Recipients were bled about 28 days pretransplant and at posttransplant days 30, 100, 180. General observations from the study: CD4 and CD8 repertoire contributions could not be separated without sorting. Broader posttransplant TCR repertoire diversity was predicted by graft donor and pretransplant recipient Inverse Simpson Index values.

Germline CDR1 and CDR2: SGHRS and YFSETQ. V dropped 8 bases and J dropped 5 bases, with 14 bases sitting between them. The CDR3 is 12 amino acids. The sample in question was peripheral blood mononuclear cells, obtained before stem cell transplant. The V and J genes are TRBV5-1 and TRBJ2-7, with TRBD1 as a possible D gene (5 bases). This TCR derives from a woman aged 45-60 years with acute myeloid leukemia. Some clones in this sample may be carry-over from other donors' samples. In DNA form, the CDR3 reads TGCGCCAGTACGGGCCTAGGGGACGAGCAGTACTTC. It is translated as CASTGLGDEQYF.